This T cell receptor (beta chain) was sequenced during a study of cytomegalovirus exposure and HLA in healthy donors (dated by TCRdb to between 2016 and 2019). In the study overall: An earlier analysis of 587 of the donors reported about 260 Gb of sequence data and 117 million unique TCR beta sequences obtained from about 170 million T cells. An early release that covered some 630 HLA-typed donors contained approximately 300 gigabases of sequencing data and 65 million to 100 million unique TCR sequences. Of the 300 to 500 genotyped donors, 81% were placed in the genetic ancestry cluster associated with self-reported Caucasian donors. The study was designed to test whether signatures of past pathogen exposure could be identified by cataloging public T cell receptors. Using immunosequencing, the study profiled T cell repertoires from 640 or so subjects and related those repertoires to cytomegalovirus serostatus. Along with the roughly 710-subject first cohort, a separate validation cohort of around 110 different subjects was used. High-throughput TCR immunosequencing, statistical association of individual TCRs with disease status, and machine learning were combined to predict cytomegalovirus infection status. A later analysis re-analyzed previously published TCR beta repertoires from about 730 donors and added high-resolution HLA genotyping to study TCR occurrence patterns. In the later analysis, no new phenotypic data were used to find candidate immune exposures; instead, reliance was placed on TCR beta sequences and their occurrence across donors. In an earlier analysis of more than 550 of the donors, high-throughput TCR beta sequencing was used to judge whether each TCR beta V gene segment behaved as functional or pseudogenic. Alongside the repertoire data, information on donor age, sex, ethnicity and CMV serostatus was compiled. Genome-wide SNP genotypes for about 60% of the 666 donors were used in a later genetic analysis, which treated that subset as a discovery cohort. Every discovery cohort repertoire had been produced on one sequencing platform. HLA typing included class I and class II loci at four-digit resolution. Typing coverage varied by locus: 629-630 donors for A, B, C, DRB1 and DQB1; some 520 for DQA1; about 570 for DPA1; 450 to 480 for DPB1. A handful of DR-DQ haplotypes were handled as single units for association and clustering because linkage in the cohort was strong. Among over 350 genotyped donors of the cohort, an average of roughly 240,000 unique TCR beta nucleotide sequences were sequenced per donor, 15% to 20% of them non-productive. Results the study describes overall, beyond this receptor: According to the authors, the approach could potentially be generalized to other disease states and immunological phenotypes. Most CMV-associated TCR beta chains appeared to be HLA-restricted in a later analysis, and the HLA associations seemed to be driven largely by CMV exposure. An association between a missense DCLRE1C variant and V-gene and J-gene trimming of TCR beta chains was found in a later genetic analysis and replicated in an independent cohort. The classifier was reported to diagnose cytomegalovirus status with high specificity and sensitivity in both the original and validation cohorts. Several of the top co-occurrence clusters appeared to be linked to parvovirus B19, influenza, CMV and Epstein-Barr virus, according to a later analysis. Compared with equally common non-associated chains, HLA-associated TCR beta chains in a later analysis were more clonally expanded and had lower generation probabilities. The sequencing pipeline was judged likely to have produced a cluster of highly shared sequence variants as a technical artifact. Sequencing depth was assumed to be roughly uniform across donors in the presence/absence analyses, though that assumption may not hold. While some public TCRs were present in many individuals, most TCR sequences turned up only very rarely across donors. The only immune exposure information available for the cohort was CMV serostatus. Some IMGT-functional V segments, including TRBV6-2 and TRBV6-3, could not be told apart with the 87-base-pair reads, so those segments were excluded. In vitro tests confirmed that three of the cytomegalovirus-associated TCR beta chains recognize cytomegalovirus antigens. In an earlier analysis of roughly 500 of the donors, most TCR beta V segments appeared in productive rearrangements about 87% or about 30% of the time, broadly matching IMGT annotations. The study listed approximately 160 TCR beta chains as associated with cytomegalovirus. Correlated functional status among segregating V segments might reflect linkage disequilibrium, but an unknown experimental factor could not be ruled out. A later genetic analysis reported fewer N-insertions in productive TCRs among donors in an Asian-associated ancestry cluster than the roughly 620-donor mean. Specific HLA alleles were associated with some 15,000 TCR beta sequences at a false discovery rate of 0.05 in a later analysis. Because HLA typing was missing for some donors at each locus, association tests included only the typed subset. Assigning TCR associations to individual alleles was difficult when HLA alleles, especially DR and DQ, strongly co-occurred. A further reported finding was that TCR beta sequences accurately predicted the HLA-A and HLA-B alleles for most subjects in the first cohort. In this cohort, only TCR beta chains were sequenced, and detectable features were limited by the absence of alpha or paired-chain data. The earlier analysis of about 600 of the donors excluded roughly 16 rarely observed V segments, including chromosome 9 orphons, because counts were too low. In a later analysis, TCR association rates were found to vary across HLA loci, with the most associated TCRs seen for DRB1 alleles and the fewest for HLA-C alleles.

The cohort comprised some 700 healthy bone marrow donors. All cohort members were sampled while nominally healthy, although unrecorded immune exposures were likely present. The donor was CMV seronegative and was included in the group of 352 seronegative cohort members. Every donor gave a peripheral blood sample, and the peripheral blood mononuclear cells from that sample were used for TCR beta sequencing. The Qiagen DNeasy Blood Extraction Kit was used to extract genomic DNA from the blood cell samples. The library was prepared using the immunoSEQ multiplex PCR assay. For the multiplex PCR, a mixture combining 60 forward primers for TCR Vbeta segments and 13 reverse primers for TCR Jbeta segments was used. The CDR3 region of rearranged TCR beta genes was amplified from genomic DNA by a multiplex PCR assay. On the Illumina HiSeq System, the amplified TCR beta libraries were sequenced as 87-base-pair reads. The authors processed their data as follows. Across the roughly 700 repertoires, a later analysis counted 80 million or so unique TCR beta chains, roughly 11 million of which were shared by at least two donors. Raw reads were error-corrected and collapsed into unique sequences by a nearest-neighbor algorithm in which closely related sequences were merged to remove PCR and sequencing errors. To assign V, D and J gene segments, CDR3 sequences were aligned to IMGT reference sequences. For a sequence to be retained, a match of at least six nucleotides to both a V gene segment and a J gene segment was required. A rearrangement counted as productive if the CDR3 had no stop codons and remained in frame with V and J, and every other rearrangement counted as non-productive. CDR3 was defined according to IMGT convention as the region running from the second conserved V-encoded cysteine to the conserved J-encoded phenylalanine. The earlier analysis of some 550 of the donors excluded any sequence lacking an unambiguous match to a single V gene segment. In an earlier analysis of 587 of the donors, a V segment was called functional when productive rearrangements were above 56.7%, and segregating when the standard deviation between donors exceeded 5%. A statistical classification framework was built for diagnosing cytomegalovirus status from the catalog of TCR beta chain sequences. V and J gene assignment, in a later analysis, came from comparing TCR nucleotide sequences with IMGT/GENE-DB human TR gene sequences. Using the TCRdist pipeline, a later analysis assigned CDR3 sequences along with most-parsimonious VDJ recombination scenarios. In a later analysis, every TCR beta chain was defined by the combination of its CDR3 amino acid sequence and its V-gene family, and reads without a unique V-gene family were dropped. To address suspected cross-contamination and a sequencing artifact, a later analysis removed around 600 highly shared, low-generation-probability nucleotide sequences. A later analysis calculated a clonal expansion index for each public chain from normalized within-repertoire ranks of inferred template counts. In a later analysis, generation probabilities were computed with a VDJ recombination model fitted to out-of-frame rearrangements, and the resulting probabilities were checked against IGoR. Hypergeometric tests were used in a later analysis to score TCR-TCR, TCR-HLA and TCR-CMV co-occurrence, with a repertoire-size bias correction applied to the TCR pairs. To estimate false discovery rates, a later analysis permuted the HLA or CMV assignments 20 times. In a later analysis, co-occurring TCRs were grouped using DBSCAN, with TCRdist sequence similarity added in when clustering inside HLA-allele-positive subsets. Repertoires with fewer than 30,000 or more than 120,000 public chains, plus five repertoires with anomalous nucleotide sharing, were excluded from co-occurrence clustering. This immuneACCESS table, as held by TCRdb, lists in-frame sequences with V and J called but not all clones. Of the missing ones, under half trace to an unresolved V gene in checked studies; the others have no known cause. Clone size and the V and J calls come from that table; the DNA yielded D and trimming. The sample's table lists a count of about 140,000 clones. The ten largest clones take up 0.85% to 1% of the sample.

About this clone itself: Its antigen is unknown.

Taken from cysteine to phenylalanine, the CDR3 has 14 residues. Of all the DNA, just the CDR3 is kept, 42 bases in frame from base 1. V loses 6 bases, J loses 0 bases, and the germline ends lie 12 bases apart. The germline V gene encodes CDR1 ENHRY and CDR2 SYGVKD. This receptor chain uses TRBV10-3 and TRBJ2-7; no D gene can be assigned with confidence. Material for sequencing was PBMCs. The TCR sequence derives from a male donor in good health and CMV-seronegative. In nucleotides, the sequence is TGTGCCATCAGCCTGAGGCCCCCCTCCTACGAGCAGTACTTC. This codes for CAISLRPPSYEQYF.